These T cell receptor beta chains were read from a single sample in a study of blood T cell repertoires in COVID-19. Profiling relied on immunoSEQ multiplex PCR, and the TCRdb table lists in-frame clones only, not all of them. Of approximately 140,000 clones in the sample, roughly 85% were seen once. Material for sequencing was peripheral blood. The receptors were gathered from a man in his 70s with acute or convalescent COVID-19. The CDR3 runs from the conserved cysteine through the conserved F or W. The order of the fields is V gene, D gene, J gene, clone size, CDR3 protein, CDR3 DNA. A D gene is named only where the DNA matches it firmly. Size is omitted from some rows. Given values are once, few, many or a class for expanded clones.

>TRBV7-2|TRBD1|TRBJ2-2|.
CASSLGWTGKTGELFF
TGTGCCAGCAGCTTAGGGTGGACAGGGAAAACCGGGGAGCTGTTTTTT
>TRBV28|TRBD2|TRBJ2-3|.
CASSLGGEGLNTQYF
TGTGCCAGCAGTTTAGGGGGGGAGGGTTTAAATACGCAGTATTTT
>TRBV15|.|TRBJ2-7|.
CATSSDRFALYEQYF
TGTGCCACCAGCAGCGACAGGTTCGCCCTCTACGAGCAGTACTTC
>TRBV2|TRBD1|TRBJ2-3|once
CAGDRGPTDTQYF
TGTGCCGGGGACAGGGGGCCAACAGATACGCAGTATTTT
>TRBV15|.|TRBJ2-5|.
CATSRDFGLGETQYF
TGTGCCACCAGCAGAGATTTTGGACTCGGGGAGACCCAGTACTTC
>TRBV20-1|.|TRBJ2-3|.
CSAGATDTQYF
TGCAGTGCGGGAGCTACAGATACGCAGTATTTT
>TRBV6-5|.|TRBJ2-5|.
CASSYSRETQYF
TGTGCCAGCAGTTACTCGAGAGAGACCCAGTACTTC
>TRBV27|.|TRBJ1-3|once
CASSGRGSSGNTIYF
TGTGCCAGCAGTGGCCGGGGGAGCTCTGGAAACACCATATATTTT
>TRBV6-5|TRBD1|TRBJ2-7|.
CASRRTGTEPYEQYF
TGTGCCAGCAGACGGACCGGGACAGAGCCCTACGAGCAGTACTTC
>TRBV20-1|TRBD2|TRBJ2-1|.
CSASSAGGISYEQFF
TGCAGTGCTAGTTCAGCGGGAGGAATAAGCTATGAGCAGTTCTTC
>TRBV24-1|.|TRBJ2-5|.
CATSPGDSRETQYF
TGTGCCACCAGCCCGGGGGACAGTCGGGAGACCCAGTACTTC
>TRBV7-3|TRBD1|TRBJ2-2|.
CASRQGSNTGELFF
TGTGCCAGCCGACAGGGGTCGAACACCGGGGAGCTGTTTTTT
>TRBV3-1/TRBV3-2|TRBD2|TRBJ2-1|.
CASSQRPSGVSYNEQFF
TGTGCCAGCAGCCAGCGGCCTAGCGGAGTCTCCTACAATGAGCAGTTCTTC
>TRBV5-1|TRBD2|TRBJ2-1|.
CASSSGGLAGDNEQFF
TGCGCCAGCAGCTCTGGCGGTCTAGCGGGCGACAATGAGCAGTTCTTC
>TRBV24-1|TRBD1|TRBJ2-5|.
CATSDTGQTETQYF
TGTGCCACCAGTGATACGGGACAGACGGAGACCCAGTACTTC